This TCR beta chain was obtained from a study of breast tumors, draining lymph nodes, adjacent tissues listed by TCRdb under 2016. Context from the whole study: The study compared TCR beta repertoires across tumor, adjacent nontumor tissue and axillary lymph nodes from breast cancer patients. In human breast cancer, the study set out to assess how tumor, surrounding tissue and draining lymph node repertoires relate to one another and whether T cells might be exchanged between them.

The sample holds many counts of this clonotype. The antigen it recognizes is unknown. No much larger clone is present one base from it, and per-base qualities are unavailable. The germline V gene provides CDR1 SGHTA and CDR2 FQGNSA. V loses 5 bases of germline sequence and J loses 1 base, and the interval between the two ends is 9 bases. Spanning cysteine to phenylalanine, the CDR3 consists of 14 amino acids. The retained sequence is limited to the CDR3, 42 bases, with the frame set at the first base. TCRdb lists the instrument as Illumina HiSeq 2000. Multiplex PCR amplification was used to build the TCR beta chain libraries. High-throughput sequencing was used to analyze the amplified TCR beta chain products. Clones were called with MiXCR by TCRdb after fastp trimmed the public reads at Q25, and only in-frame beta chains were retained. Rows matching on CDR3 protein sequence are summarized as one entry with the most common DNA and genes. Recorded for this sample are around 300,000 distinct CDR3 sequences; more than 30% of them occurred a single time. 0.85% to 1.2% of the sample rests with the top ten.

The paper's findings and limits, for the study overall: Tumor and nontumor tissue repertoires were significantly more similar in luminal-like than in basal-like breast cancer. Rather than being directly demonstrated, the conclusion that tumor T cells originate in lymph nodes was presented as consistent with a hypothesis. The data were considered consistent with most tumor T cells being derived from the lymph node and subsequently expanding within tumor tissue. Tumors showed preferential V and J gene usage, and their T-cell repertoire diversity fell below that of lymph nodes yet above that of nontumor tissue.

The lymph node samples were taken from the axillary draining lymph nodes of breast cancer patients. This TCR derives from a female donor with breast cancer. Some clones in this sample may be carry-over from other donors' samples. The sequence links TRBV7-2 to TRBJ1-5; the D segment cannot be called with confidence. Sequences were obtained from axillary lymph node tissue. The CDR3 region has the sequence CASSLADSNQPQHF. The nucleotide sequence reads TGTGCCAGCAGCCTTGCGGACAGCAATCAGCCCCAGCATTTT.